Listed below are T cell receptor beta chains from one sample, sequenced in a study of T cell repertoires in ileal Crohn's disease. Only in-frame clones appear in the TCRdb table, and some are missing; sequencing was by immunoSEQ multiplex PCR. The sample has tens of thousands of clones; roughly 81% are singletons. The sequenced sample consisted of ileal tissue. The receptors derive from an adult with Crohn's disease. The CDR3 runs from the conserved cysteine through the conserved F or W. D genes are given only for firm matches. Size is stated for part of the rows, as once, few or many counts, or as a class when the clone is expanded.

v_call: TRBV5-1; d_call: .; j_call: TRBJ2-1; clone_size: .; cdr3_aa: CASSLGAGSSYNEQFF; cdr3_nt: TGCGCCAGCAGCTTGGGTGCGGGAAGCTCCTACAATGAGCAGTTCTTC
v_call: TRBV7-2; d_call: TRBD2; j_call: TRBJ2-7; clone_size: .; cdr3_aa: CASSLVSGGAGSSYEQYF; cdr3_nt: TGTGCCAGCAGCTTAGTTAGCGGGGGGGCCGGCAGCTCCTACGAGCAGTACTTC
v_call: TRBV29-1; d_call: TRBD1; j_call: TRBJ1-2; clone_size: .; cdr3_aa: CSVKAGQGALGYGYTF; cdr3_nt: TGCAGCGTAAAAGCGGGACAGGGGGCTCTGGGCTATGGCTACACCTTC
v_call: TRBV7-2; d_call: .; j_call: TRBJ2-2; clone_size: few; cdr3_aa: CASSLNRQSKRLYTGELFF; cdr3_nt: TGTGCCAGCAGCTTAAACAGACAAAGCAAACGGCTGTACACCGGGGAGCTGTTTTTT
v_call: TRBV2; d_call: TRBD1; j_call: TRBJ1-2; clone_size: .; cdr3_aa: CARLDRASGYTF; cdr3_nt: TGTGCCAGACTAGACAGGGCTTCGGGCTACACCTTC
v_call: TRBV6-4; d_call: .; j_call: TRBJ1-1; clone_size: few; cdr3_aa: CASSPQNNQVPKNTEAFF; cdr3_nt: TGTGCCAGCAGTCCACAAAACAACCAGGTTCCCAAGAACACTGAAGCTTTCTTT
v_call: TRBV9; d_call: .; j_call: TRBJ2-7; clone_size: .; cdr3_aa: CASSVSLSSEGQYF; cdr3_nt: TGTGCCAGCAGCGTAAGTCTCAGTAGCGAAGGGCAGTACTTC
v_call: TRBV7-2; d_call: .; j_call: TRBJ2-7; clone_size: .; cdr3_aa: CASSFVGDEQYF; cdr3_nt: TGTGCCAGCAGCTTCGTAGGGGACGAGCAGTACTTC
v_call: TRBV2; d_call: .; j_call: TRBJ1-4; clone_size: .; cdr3_aa: CASARQGNPNEKLFF; cdr3_nt: TGTGCCAGCGCCCGGCAGGGGAATCCTAATGAAAAACTGTTTTTT
v_call: TRBV4-3; d_call: TRBD2; j_call: TRBJ2-1; clone_size: .; cdr3_aa: CASSGQRGVGEQFF; cdr3_nt: TGCGCCAGCAGCGGCCAGCGGGGGGTGGGTGAGCAGTTCTTC
v_call: TRBV4-1; d_call: TRBD1; j_call: TRBJ2-7; clone_size: .; cdr3_aa: CASSQGGAGTGFDEQYF; cdr3_nt: TGCGCCAGCAGCCAAGGTGGGGCCGGGACAGGGTTTGACGAGCAGTACTTC
v_call: TRBV16; d_call: .; j_call: TRBJ1-1; clone_size: .; cdr3_aa: CASSPRTEAFF; cdr3_nt: TGTGCCAGCAGCCCCCGCACTGAAGCTTTCTTT
v_call: TRBV7-2; d_call: TRBD2; j_call: TRBJ2-7; clone_size: .; cdr3_aa: CASSLQRGPGEQYF; cdr3_nt: TGTGCCAGCAGCTTACAGCGGGGGCCCGGCGAGCAGTACTTC
v_call: TRBV27; d_call: TRBD1; j_call: TRBJ1-1; clone_size: once; cdr3_aa: CASSKLHRGWNTEAFF; cdr3_nt: TGTGCCAGCAGTAAACTACACAGGGGCTGGAACACTGAAGCTTTCTTT
v_call: TRBV19; d_call: TRBD2; j_call: TRBJ2-1; clone_size: once; cdr3_aa: CASSMTAFGGGALNEQFF; cdr3_nt: TGTGCCAGTAGTATGACGGCCTTCGGCGGGGGGGCTCTGAATGAGCAGTTCTTC